A selection of T cell receptor beta chains follows, all from one sample in a study of T cells expressing NK-cell markers. From the 5' RACE reads, TCRdb lists one entry per CDR3 protein and no DNA. The sample table includes approximately 440,000 distinct CDR3 sequences. The sequenced sample was blood T cells: a sorted CD56 or NKG2C T cell subset, CD4+ or CD8+ T cells, or bulk PBMC T cells (not recorded which). These receptors were taken from a woman in her fifties or sixties in good health. Both conserved end residues are part of each CDR3. The order of the fields is V gene, J gene, CDR3 protein.

>TRBV4-2|TRBJ2-2
CASSLMLAGNTGELFF
>TRBV7-9|TRBJ1-2
CASSVDREFNYGYTF
>TRBV16|TRBJ1-2
CASSQGWNGYTF
>TRBV12-3/TRBV12-4|TRBJ2-5
CASSLGKPKETQYF
>TRBV20-1|TRBJ2-3
CSARRPVAGVGTDTQYF
>TRBV5-1|TRBJ2-7
CASSLEVRTGVSYEQYF
>TRBV11-3|TRBJ2-1
CASSLGPGLAGLYNEQFF
>TRBV2|TRBJ2-7
CASTRLREQYF
>TRBV2|TRBJ2-1
CAGSGDVGDEQFF
>TRBV9|TRBJ2-1
CASSNPSGLDEQFF
>TRBV5-8|TRBJ2-5
CASGMGQIQETQYF
>TRBV15|TRBJ2-2
CATSRADASGELFF
>TRBV7-2|TRBJ1-2
CASSLGPPNGYTF
>TRBV6-1|TRBJ1-5
CASRTSRPTGAQPQHF
>TRBV6-1|TRBJ1-1
CASRFGRLNTEAFF
>TRBV5-1|TRBJ2-5
CASSTSGGFGETQYF
>TRBV30|TRBJ2-2
CAWSVLHGPTGELFF
>TRBV25-1|TRBJ2-3
CASSESEGTDTQYF